The T cell receptor beta chain described here comes from a study of CD8+ T cells in alopecia areata (dated by TCRdb to the late 2010s). The study in broad terms: The treated patients took part in an open-label pilot trial in which moderate-to-severe alopecia areata was treated with oral tofacitinib at 5 to 10 mg twice daily. Tofacitinib was given for 6 to 18 months, followed by 6 months of follow-up off drug to assess delayed response and recurrence. The SALT score, which quantifies the percentage of affected scalp surface area, was used to measure disease severity in treated patients. To study T cell clonal expansion in alopecia areata, the researchers applied high-throughput TCRbeta sequencing to both the C3H/HeJ mouse model and human patients. Human TCRbeta sequencing covered scalp tissue and sorted CD4+ and CD8+ peripheral blood T cells from patchy and totalis/universalis alopecia areata patients and healthy controls. Biopsies were taken from tofacitinib-treated patients at baseline and at 4 and 24 weeks of treatment, and a later scalp biopsy was taken in several of the tofacitinib-treated patients. Scalp clonality was compared across normal scalp (n=4), patchy alopecia areata scalp (n=8), and alopecia totalis/universalis scalp (n=8). RNA came from the PAXgene miRNA kit for fixed scalp, the miRNeasy kit for PBMCs, and the RNeasy kit for mouse skin. TCRbeta CDR3 regions were amplified by immunoSEQ multiplex PCR with 35 Vbeta forward and 13 Jbeta reverse primers. General study outcomes and caveats: Scalp TCR repertoire analysis is complicated because resident alphabeta T cells in normal human skin are also sequenced, whereas mouse skin is dominated by gammadelta T cells. Compared with normal scalp, lesional scalp, particularly in alopecia totalis/universalis, had higher clonality and more expanded CD8+ clones, which suggests antigenic drive. Many expanded lesional clones were found to persist in scalp and blood during tofacitinib treatment, and relapse after treatment cessation may be partly explained by this persistence. Tofacitinib significantly decreased scalp clonality and the number of expanded CD8+ clones among the top 100 scalp clones. TCR sequences shared between patients were less clear than in mice, possibly partly because of HLA diversity in the patient population. The treated cohort was small, with a single nonresponder, so links between baseline CD8+ expansion and response need larger studies.

With regard to this clone: Its antigen is still unknown. The record has no base qualities; no much larger clone is one base away.

Spanning cysteine to phenylalanine, the CDR3 consists of 12 amino acids. The only DNA kept is the CDR3, 36 bases in frame from the first base. CDR1 SGHVS and CDR2 FQNEAQ are derived from the germline V gene. V lost 6 bases and J lost 10 bases, and the count of bases not matched to a germline gene is 6. The sample's time point, from its label and the paper: 4 weeks on oral tofacitinib. The treatment or condition label on this specimen signifies: oral pan-JAK inhibitor, 5-10 mg twice daily. Lesional scalp punch biopsies and peripheral blood were obtained from alopecia areata patients. PBMCs were isolated by density centrifugation and stained for CD3, CD4 and CD8, and CD4+ and CD8+ T cells were sorted on a FACSAria. Receptor amplification or capture employed the immunoSEQ multiplex PCR assay. To provide template for TCR sequencing, every sample had RNA extracted and reverse transcribed into cDNA. SuperScript III was used for first-strand cDNA synthesis, primed with a 2:1 mix of oligo-dT and random hexamers. Amplification bias was assessed with a synthetic immune receptor repertoire, and residual bias was removed computationally. In the authors' own workflow: Raw reads were preprocessed to remove errors, and CDR3 was defined according to IMGT conventions as the region from the conserved cysteine to phenylalanine. To get clonality, Shannon entropy was normalized by log2 of the number of productive unique TCRs and the result was subtracted from 1. Whether scalp clones were CD4 or CD8 was inferred by matching scalp TCRbeta sequences against CD4 and CD8 repertoires sorted from blood. TCRdb's version of the immuneACCESS table is confined to in-frame rearrangements and falls short of the full clone set. An unresolved V gene accounts for under half of the shortfall where checked; the remainder is of unknown origin. V and J calls and clone size follow that table, whereas D and trimming were derived from the DNA. The sample table lists approximately 120,000 clones, around 60% of them with a count of one. The ten largest clones take up around 5.7% of the sample.

This receptor was identified in a human donor with alopecia areata. Sequenced material: CD4+ T cells sorted from blood, taken at week 4, from a patient treated with tofacitinib. The receptor chain draws on TRBV7-8 and TRBJ2-1; 7 central bases correspond to TRBD2. The DNA reads as follows: TGTGCCAGCAGGGGTAGCGGGCCAGAGCAGTTCTTC. The encoded protein is CASRGSGPEQFF.